This T cell receptor (beta chain) is from a study of vaccination effects on CD4 cells after COVID-19. Overall study results and limits: Late in the post-vaccination period, infection-induced and vaccine-induced clones underwent marked clonal contraction.

Prior to sequencing, the ViraFEST assay stimulated PBMC with viral peptide pools, which expanded the antigen-specific CD4+ T cells. After less than 11 days in culture, the CD4+ T cells were isolated. It was between March and December 2020 that the person had a SARS-CoV-2 infection confirmed by PCR. Days 3 and 7 were when half the medium was replaced with IL-2 medium. Germline V gene data show CDR1 as LNHDA and CDR2 as SQIVND (reference sequence). The CDR3 is made up of 15 amino acids. The V segment lost 8 bases and the J segment 4 bases; nucleotides outside the gene matches: 7. Generated by immunoSEQ multiplex PCR, the TCRdb table keeps only in-frame clones and is missing some. The data show around 75,000 clones, with 65% to 85% seen just once and less than 5.5% held by the top ten. About this clone itself: Its antigen remains unknown.

This chain links TRBV19 with TRBJ2-1; 11 bases are shared with TRBD1. This clonotype was obtained from a human donor who had a prior SARS-CoV-2 infection. The material sequenced was CD4+ T cells from PBMCs cultured with HIV peptides, taken before COVID-19 vaccination. Sample subset: HIV-1 Nef peptide pool negative control/reference culture. Here the CDR3 DNA reads TGTGCCAGTCGACTAGGGACAGGGGGTTACAATGAGCAGTTCTTC. Translating gives CASRLGTGGYNEQFF. The full variable domain, with the rest looked up from reference TRBV19 and TRBJ2-1, is DGGITQSPKYLFRKEGQNVTLSCEQNLNHDAMYWYRQDPGQGLRLIYYSQIVNDFQKGDIAEGYSVSREKKESFPLTVTSAQKNPTAFYLCASRLGTGGYNEQFFGPGTRLTVL.